The 6 T cell receptor beta chains below come from one sample, sequenced in a study of neurological immune-mediated disorders. TCRdb reprocessed the 5' RACE reads via MiXCR and lists one record per CDR3 protein. Of about 22,000 distinct CDR3 sequences in the sample, over 9.5% were seen once. The sample comprised PBMCs. The source is an older woman with HTLV-1-associated myelopathy (HAM/TSP).

There are many counts of this clonotype. The genes are TRBV10-3 and TRBJ2-3; D may correspond to TRBD1 or TRBD2 (5 bases each). The CDR3 loop spans 14 amino acids. V dropped 10 bases and J dropped 0 bases, with 14 bases sitting between them. Germline V gives CDR1 ENHRY, CDR2 SYGVKD. The CDR3 sequence is CATTGGLSTDTQYF. The CDR3 DNA reads as TGTGCCACAACAGGAGGTCTAAGCACAGATACGCAGTATTTT.

This clonotype has ten or more counts. The chain's CDR3 is CASSYPGGGYNEQFF. In nucleotides, the CDR3 is TGTGCCAGCAGTTACCCGGGGGGCGGGTACAATGAGCAGTTCTTC. This chain connects TRBV6-6 to TRBJ2-1; D possibly corresponds to TRBD2 (7 bases). The CDR3 has 15 residues. Germline CDR1 reads MNHNY; CDR2 reads SVGAGI (reference sequence). V was clipped by 2 bases and J by 4 bases, with 12 bases between them.

This clonotype was counted at least ten times. This chain links TRBV10-3 with TRBJ2-7, with 12 bases fitting TRBD2. The CDR3 contains 17 residues. Germline V gene lookup returns CDR1 ENHRY and CDR2 SYGVKD. The trim removed 0 bases at V and 0 bases at J, leaving 3 bases unmatched. CDR3 bases: TGTGCCATCAGTGAGTCAACTAGCGGGAGGAGCTCCTACGAGCAGTACTTC. Protein product: CAISESTSGRSSYEQYF.

In this sample, this clonotype turned up many times. The chain uses TRBV6-4 and TRBJ2-1; D gene unclear. In germline, CDR1 is MRHNA, CDR2 SNTAGT. This CDR3 comprises 15 residues. V was shortened by 3 bases and J by 0 bases, with 9 bases between the two germline ends. CDR3 DNA: TGTGCCAGCAGTGAAGAGCCAAGCTCCTACAATGAGCAGTTCTTC. Translation gives CASSEEPSSYNEQFF.

Ten or more counts support this clonotype. The V and J genes are TRBV6-1 and TRBJ2-7, with D perhaps TRBD2 (6 bases). CDR1 and CDR2 (germline): MNHNS, SASEGT. The length of the CDR3 is 15 residues. V was pared by 7 bases and J by 1 base, with 17 bases between. CDR3: CASKLRTGGSYEQYF. DNA of the CDR3: TGTGCCAGCAAACTCAGGACCGGGGGTTCCTACGAGCAGTACTTC.

The sample holds many counts of this clonotype. The genes are TRBV4-2 and TRBJ2-3, with TRBD2 as a possible D gene (5 bases). The CDR3 totals 15 residues. In germline, CDR1 is LGHNA, CDR2 YNFKEQ. Trimming removed 0 bases from V and 5 bases from J, with 12 bases in between. The CDR3: CASSQDAPSGDTQYF. The DNA for the CDR3 is TGTGCCAGCAGCCAAGACGCGCCCAGCGGAGATACGCAGTATTTT.